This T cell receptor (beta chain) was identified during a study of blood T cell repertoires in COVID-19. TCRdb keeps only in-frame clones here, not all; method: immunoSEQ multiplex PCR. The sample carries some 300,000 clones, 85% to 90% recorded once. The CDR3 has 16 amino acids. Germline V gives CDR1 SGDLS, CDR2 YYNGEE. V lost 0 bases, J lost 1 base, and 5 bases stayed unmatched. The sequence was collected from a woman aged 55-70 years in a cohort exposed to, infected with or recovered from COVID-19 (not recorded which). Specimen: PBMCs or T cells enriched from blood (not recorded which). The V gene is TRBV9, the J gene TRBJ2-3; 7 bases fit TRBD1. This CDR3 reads CASSVGRGGGTDTQYF. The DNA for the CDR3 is TGTGCCAGCAGCGTAGGAAGAGGGGGCGGCACAGATACGCAGTATTTT.